This TCR beta chain was profiled in a study of T cells in Graves' hyperthyroidism and ophthalmopathy. Study observations and caveats: Onset of ophthalmopathy came a median 6.5 months after the model predicted it.

Amplification yielded TCR beta CDR3 regions, with RNA transcripts as the source. Carried out on the TCR CDR3, a first-round RT-PCR used the HTBI primer set. TCRdb called the multiplex PCR reads again in MiXCR, with one record for every CDR3 protein. The sample lists over 250,000 distinct CDR3 sequences, roughly 13% occurring once. Disease lasting under 3 months, a NOSPECS grade of at least 4, and a Clinical Activity Score of at least 3 were features of the ophthalmopathy patients. It was uncontrolled infection, other autoimmune disease, pregnancy or lactation that excluded patients. The sample holds many counts of this clonotype. Its antigen is unidentified. The germline gives CDR1 MNHEY, CDR2 SMNVEV (reference sequence). With 6 bases removed from V and 6 bases from J, the gap between germline ends came to 14 bases. The CDR3 runs to 13 residues.

Material for sequencing was blood. The sequence was collected from a woman aged 40-49 years with Graves' ophthalmopathy. The genes are TRBV27 and TRBJ1-2, with D possibly being TRBD1 (6 bases). CDR3 sequence (DNA): TGTGCCAGCAGCCCCGGGACACCCGATGGCTACACCTTC. It specifies CASSPGTPDGYTF.